Here is one TCR beta chain with its context. The antigen is not known. This sample includes further DNA sequences coding for the same CDR3. In germline, CDR1 is SGHRS, CDR2 YFSETQ. The CDR3 is made up of 15 amino acids. Trimming at V came to 3 bases and at J to 6 bases, leaving 9 bases not matched to a gene. The PCR contained 60 Vbeta and 13 Jbeta primers. The method was immunoSEQ multiplex PCR; TCRdb's version includes in-frame clones alone and lacks a portion of them. The sample has around 140,000 clones; just under 80% are singletons. The data stem from a study of cytomegalovirus exposure and HLA in healthy donors. Whole-study results and caveats: Listed as cytomegalovirus-associated were 170 or so TCR beta chains.

This chain links TRBV5-1 with TRBJ2-3; 8 bases map to TRBD2. The sequence derives from a woman aged 18-29 years in good health and CMV-seronegative. The sample taken for sequencing was PBMCs. CDR3 DNA: TGCGCCAGCAGCTCGAGCGGGAGAGCTGGGGATACGCAGTATTTT. It yields the protein CASSSSGRAGDTQYF.